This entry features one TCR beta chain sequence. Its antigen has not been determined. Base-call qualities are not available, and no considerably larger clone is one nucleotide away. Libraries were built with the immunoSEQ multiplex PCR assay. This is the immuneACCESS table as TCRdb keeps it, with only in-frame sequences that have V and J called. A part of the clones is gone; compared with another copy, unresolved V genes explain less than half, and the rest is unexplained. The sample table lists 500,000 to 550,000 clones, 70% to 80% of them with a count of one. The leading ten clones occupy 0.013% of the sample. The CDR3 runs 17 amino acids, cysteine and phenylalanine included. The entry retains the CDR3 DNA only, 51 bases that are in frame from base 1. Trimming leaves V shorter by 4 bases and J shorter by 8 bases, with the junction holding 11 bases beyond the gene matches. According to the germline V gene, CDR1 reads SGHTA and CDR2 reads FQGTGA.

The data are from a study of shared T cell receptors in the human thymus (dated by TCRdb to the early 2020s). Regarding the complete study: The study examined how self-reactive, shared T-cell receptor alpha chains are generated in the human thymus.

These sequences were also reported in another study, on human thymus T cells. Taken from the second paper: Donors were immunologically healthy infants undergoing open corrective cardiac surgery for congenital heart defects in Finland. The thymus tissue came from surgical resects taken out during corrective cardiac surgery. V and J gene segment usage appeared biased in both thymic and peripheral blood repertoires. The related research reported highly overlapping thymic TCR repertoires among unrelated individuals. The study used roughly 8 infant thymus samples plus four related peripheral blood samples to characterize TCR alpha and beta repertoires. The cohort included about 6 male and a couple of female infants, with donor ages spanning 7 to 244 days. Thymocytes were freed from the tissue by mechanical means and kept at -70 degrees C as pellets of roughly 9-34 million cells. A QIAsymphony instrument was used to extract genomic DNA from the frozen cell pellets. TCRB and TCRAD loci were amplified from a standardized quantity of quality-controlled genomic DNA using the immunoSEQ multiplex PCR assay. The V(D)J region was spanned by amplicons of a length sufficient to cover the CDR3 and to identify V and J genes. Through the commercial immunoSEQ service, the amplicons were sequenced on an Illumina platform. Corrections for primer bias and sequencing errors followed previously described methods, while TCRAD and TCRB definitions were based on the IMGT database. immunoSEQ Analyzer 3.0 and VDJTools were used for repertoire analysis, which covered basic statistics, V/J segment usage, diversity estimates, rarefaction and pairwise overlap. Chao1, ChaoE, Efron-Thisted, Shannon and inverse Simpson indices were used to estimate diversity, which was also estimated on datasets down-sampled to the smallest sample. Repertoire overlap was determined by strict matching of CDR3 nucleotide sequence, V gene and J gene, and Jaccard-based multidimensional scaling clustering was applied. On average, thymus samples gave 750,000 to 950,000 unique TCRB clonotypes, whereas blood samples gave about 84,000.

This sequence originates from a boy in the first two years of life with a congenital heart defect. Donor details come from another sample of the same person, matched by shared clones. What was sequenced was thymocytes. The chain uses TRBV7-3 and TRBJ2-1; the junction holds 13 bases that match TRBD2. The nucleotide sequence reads TGTGCCAGCAGCTCCCAGAAACTAGCGGGAGGGCCTCATGAGCAGTTCTTC. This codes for CASSSQKLAGGPHEQFF.